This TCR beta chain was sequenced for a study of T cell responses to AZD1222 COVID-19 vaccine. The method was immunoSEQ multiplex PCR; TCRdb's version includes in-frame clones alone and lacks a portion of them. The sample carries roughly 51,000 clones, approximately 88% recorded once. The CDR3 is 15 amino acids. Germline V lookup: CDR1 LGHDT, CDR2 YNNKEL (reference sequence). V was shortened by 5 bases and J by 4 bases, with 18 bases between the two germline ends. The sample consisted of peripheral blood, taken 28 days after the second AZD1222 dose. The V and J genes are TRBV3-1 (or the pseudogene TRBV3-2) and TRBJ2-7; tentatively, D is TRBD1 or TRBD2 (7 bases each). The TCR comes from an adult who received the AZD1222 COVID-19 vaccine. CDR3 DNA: TGTGCCAGCAGCTCCTATACCAGGGGGGGATACGAGCAGTACTTC. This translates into CASSSYTRGGYEQYF.